A selection of T cell receptor beta chains follows, all from one sample in a study of vaccination and CD4 T cells after COVID-19. These receptors have no known antigen. TCRdb re-derived calls from the PCR reads in MiXCR, one entry per CDR3 protein. The profile covers roughly 10,000 distinct CDR3 sequences, with 54% appearing a single time and over 9.5% taken by the ten largest. The specimen was CD4+ T cells from blood, cultured in vitro. Receptors were obtained from a human donor who had recovered from COVID-19. Each CDR3 is given with its conserved first and last residue. The D gene is left open where the match is weak. Clone size, where shown, is once, few, many, or a class for clones that have expanded.

-	TRBJ2-7	TRBV7-2	-	CASSLVGDSYEQYF	TGTGCCAGCAGCTTAGTTGGGGATTCCTACGAGCAGTACTTC
-	TRBJ2-1	TRBV6-1	TRBD2	CASSHGLAGGGVMGDEQFF	TGTGCCAGCAGTCACGGACTAGCGGGAGGGGGGGTTATGGGTGATGAGCAGTTCTTC
-	TRBJ2-5	TRBV20-1	TRBD1	CSATSGQGFEETQYF	TGCAGTGCGACTTCGGGACAGGGTTTTGAAGAGACCCAGTACTTC
-	TRBJ1-4	TRBV28	-	CASSLSGAANEKLFF	TGTGCCAGCAGTTTATCAGGGGCAGCTAATGAAAAACTGTTTTTT
-	TRBJ2-7	TRBV18	-	CASSPPGRGYEQYF	TGTGCCAGCTCACCACCGGGGCGCGGCTACGAGCAGTACTTC
medium-sized	TRBJ2-1	TRBV20-1	TRBD2	CSAIQSGSYNEQFF	TGCAGTGCTATCCAGAGCGGGAGCTACAATGAGCAGTTCTTC
-	TRBJ2-7	TRBV11-2	-	CASSSLPVRSLYEQYF	TGTGCCAGCAGCTCCCTACCGGTGCGGAGCTTATACGAGCAGTACTTC
-	TRBJ2-7	TRBV5-8	TRBD2	CASSLGLAGFHEQYF	TGTGCCAGCAGCTTGGGCCTAGCGGGTTTCCACGAGCAGTACTTC
-	TRBJ2-1	TRBV15	TRBD1	CASGQGVWNEQFF	TGTGCCAGCGGACAGGGGGTGTGGAATGAGCAGTTCTTC
large	TRBJ2-5	TRBV10-3	TRBD2	CAISSGGSGRETQYF	TGTGCCATCAGTTCGGGTGGCAGCGGGAGAGAGACCCAGTACTTC
-	TRBJ2-7	TRBV10-3	TRBD2	CAISELGLAGGEQYF	TGTGCCATCAGTGAGTTGGGACTAGCGGGAGGCGAGCAGTACTTC
-	TRBJ1-1	TRBV7-2	-	CASSLVRKMNTEAFF	TGTGCCAGCAGCTTAGTACGGAAAATGAACACTGAAGCTTTCTTT
-	TRBJ2-3	TRBV6-5	TRBD1	CASSYGTGDTDTQYF	TGTGCCAGCAGTTACGGGACAGGGGACACAGATACGCAGTATTTT
-	TRBJ1-1	TRBV7-9	-	CASSLSGGGEAFF	TGTGCCAGCAGCTTATCCGGAGGGGGGGAAGCTTTCTTT
-	TRBJ2-7	TRBV25-1	TRBD1	CASSATGTGTYEQYF	TGTGCCAGCAGTGCGACCGGGACAGGGACCTACGAGCAGTACTTC
few	TRBJ2-5	TRBV6-1	-	CASSEALPAWETQYF	TGTGCCAGCAGTGAAGCGCTTCCAGCCTGGGAGACCCAGTACTTC
-	TRBJ2-7	TRBV6-2/TRBV6-3	TRBD2	CASSYSAGGPREQYF	TGTGCCAGCAGTTACTCAGCGGGAGGGCCTCGCGAGCAGTACTTC
once	TRBJ2-5	TRBV9	-	CASSNQGSETQYF	TGTGCCAGCAGCAACCAGGGGTCGGAGACCCAGTACTTC
-	TRBJ2-5	TRBV5-6	-	CASSLVSVFGVETQYF	TGTGCCAGCAGCTTGGTTAGTGTATTCGGTGTCGAGACCCAGTACTTC
-	TRBJ1-5	TRBV2	TRBD1	CASGGTAPNQPQHF	TGTGCCAGCGGGGGGACAGCACCCAATCAGCCCCAGCATTTT
-	TRBJ2-3	TRBV6-1	TRBD2	CASSGGSSDTQYF	TGTGCCAGCTCGGGGGGGAGTTCAGATACGCAGTATTTT
-	TRBJ2-5	TRBV15	-	CATRGHVRETQYF	TGTGCCACCCGGGGACATGTAAGAGAGACCCAGTACTTC
-	TRBJ1-1	TRBV7-8	-	CASSLALGFGRNTEAFF	TGTGCCAGCAGCTTAGCGCTTGGGTTTGGGCGAAACACTGAAGCTTTCTTT
-	TRBJ2-2	TRBV2	TRBD1	CASSSYLDRDGGELFF	TGTGCCAGCAGCTCTTATTTGGACAGGGATGGCGGGGAGCTGTTTTTT
once	TRBJ1-2	TRBV3-1	-	CASSQVSQGSYGYTF	TGTGCCAGCAGCCAAGTGAGCCAGGGGAGCTATGGCTACACCTTC
-	TRBJ2-5	TRBV20-1	-	CSARDWRVETQYF	TGCAGTGCTAGAGATTGGAGAGTTGAGACCCAGTACTTC
-	TRBJ2-7	TRBV6-5	TRBD2	CASSYSYGGEQYF	TGTGCCAGCAGTTACTCTTACGGGGGGGAGCAGTACTTC
-	TRBJ1-1	TRBV7-3	TRBD1	CASGQVEGDTEAFF	TGTGCCAGCGGACAGGTGGAAGGGGACACTGAAGCTTTCTTT
few	TRBJ2-2	TRBV6-4	TRBD1	CASSDSDRGELFF	TGTGCCAGCAGTGACTCGGACAGGGGGGAGCTGTTTTTT
-	TRBJ2-3	TRBV7-8	-	CASSEDSAGDTQYF	TGTGCCAGCAGCGAAGACAGTGCAGGAGATACGCAGTATTTT
-	TRBJ1-5	TRBV12-3/TRBV12-4	-	CASSLDDTRARPQHF	TGTGCCAGCAGTTTGGACGACACCCGGGCCAGGCCCCAGCATTTT
-	TRBJ2-7	TRBV4-2	-	CASSQLVDYEQYF	TGTGCCAGCAGCCAACTCGTAGACTACGAGCAGTACTTC
once	TRBJ1-4	TRBV7-9	TRBD1	CASSNRGIGEKLFF	TGTGCCAGCAGCAACAGGGGTATAGGGGAAAAACTGTTTTTT
-	TRBJ2-3	TRBV19	TRBD2	CASSKKREGHTDTQYF	TGTGCCAGTAGTAAAAAGCGGGAGGGTCACACAGATACGCAGTATTTT
-	TRBJ1-2	TRBV20-1	-	CSARDRVLANYGYTF	TGCAGTGCTAGAGATAGGGTACTGGCTAACTATGGCTACACCTTC
few	TRBJ2-2	TRBV10-1	TRBD1	CASSAGGTGELFF	TGCGCCAGCAGTGCAGGGGGCACCGGGGAGCTGTTTTTT
-	TRBJ2-5	TRBV6-1	-	CASSHRSSGETQYF	TGTGCCAGCAGCCACAGGTCCTCGGGGGAGACCCAGTACTTC
once	TRBJ2-7	TRBV15	-	CATSSSGSSYEQYF	TGTGCCACCAGCAGCTCAGGAAGCTCCTACGAGCAGTACTTC
-	TRBJ1-1	TRBV2	-	CASKQQLNTEAFF	TGTGCCAGCAAGCAGCAACTGAACACTGAAGCTTTCTTT
-	TRBJ1-5	TRBV6-5	-	CASSLEGGMQPQHF	TGTGCCAGCAGTTTGGAGGGAGGGATGCAGCCCCAGCATTTT
-	TRBJ1-1	TRBV7-3	-	CASSLAGDDTEAFF	TGTGCCAGCAGCCTCGCAGGGGATGACACTGAAGCTTTCTTT
-	TRBJ1-2	TRBV19	-	CASRLQGLGGYTF	TGTGCCAGTAGGCTACAGGGTCTAGGTGGCTACACCTTC